This passage covers 12 T cell receptor beta chains from one sample sequenced in a study of CXCR3-negative and CXCR3-positive naive CD8 T cells. Regarding the study as a whole: Comparison of naive cells showed more hydrophobic TRB CDR3s in CXCR3-positive than in CXCR3-negative naive cells.

The authors made the TRB cDNA libraries by 5' RACE using UMI labels. TCRdb re-called the 5' RACE reads; one entry per CDR3 protein, DNA not given. The sample spans about 56,000 distinct CDR3 sequences; the ten largest clones claim about 0.8%. For these receptors, no antigen is known. What was sequenced was naive CXCR3+ CD8+ T cells from blood. The subset is: CD45RO-CCR7+CD27+CD95- naive CD8+ T cells expressing CXCR3 (TNR3+). These receptors all come from a human donor in good health. Some clones in this sample may be carry-over from other donors' samples.

The genes are TRBV29-1 and TRBJ2-2; TCRdb's assignment of TRBD1 cannot be checked, as there is no DNA. The germline V gene has CDR1 SQVTM and CDR2 ANQGSEA. This CDR3 has 14 residues. This CDR3 reads CSVEPGANTGELFF.

The rearrangement joins TRBV6-5 to TRBJ2-3; TCRdb reports TRBD2, a call that lacks DNA to check it against. The CDR3 runs to 19 residues. Germline values: CDR1 MNHEY, CDR2 SVGAGI. The CDR3 region is CASSYGLAGGLSSTDTQYF.

V usage is TRBV6-2 or TRBV6-3 and J usage is TRBJ2-2. The CDR3 extends over 12 amino acids. CDR1 is MNHEY, CDR2 SVGEGT, per germline. The CDR3 sequence: CATTDSTGELFF.

The rearrangement joins TRBV7-8 to TRBJ1-2; TCRdb calls TRBD1, which cannot be checked without DNA. This CDR3 contains 14 residues. CDR1 is SGHVS and CDR2 is FQNEAQ in the germline V gene. CDR3 protein: CASSEGTSAYGYTF.

The chain links TRBV6-1 to TRBJ2-1; the TCRdb call, TRBD2, lacks DNA for checking. The CDR3 sequence is 13 residues long. Germline V gene sequence: CDR1 MNHNS, CDR2 SASEGT. The CDR3 sequence: CASTGTSNNEQFF.

The rearrangement links TRBV27 to TRBJ2-2; TCRdb gives TRBD2 as the D gene, but with no DNA this cannot be confirmed. Germline V CDR1 and CDR2: MNHEY, SMNVEV (reference sequence). The CDR3 loop spans 14 amino acids. The CDR3 spells CASSLALNTGELFF.

This rearrangement joins TRBV20-1 to TRBJ2-2; TCRdb returns TRBD1, unconfirmable since there is no DNA. Germline assignment: CDR1 DFQATT and CDR2 SNEGSKA (reference sequence). The length of the CDR3 is 15 residues. Here the CDR3 reads CSARAGTGDTGELFF.

V and J are TRBV3-1 and TRBJ2-5; TCRdb's D call of TRBD1 is untestable without DNA. This CDR3 is built from 17 residues. Germline V lookup: CDR1 LGHDT, CDR2 YNNKEL (reference sequence). Here the CDR3 reads CASSQPASGTAQETQYF.

The chain employs TRBV5-1 and TRBJ2-5; TCRdb's assignment of TRBD1 cannot be checked, as there is no DNA. Germline V gene data show CDR1 as SGHRS and CDR2 as YFSETQ. The CDR3 covers 14 residues. This CDR3 is CASSLIWGQETQYF.

CDR3: CASSYDGGAYEQYF. The chain joins TRBV6-2 or TRBV6-3 to TRBJ2-7; TCRdb selects TRBD2, and the lack of DNA leaves this call unchecked. The CDR3 length is 14 residues. CDR1 and CDR2 from the germline V gene are MNHEY and SVGEGT.

This rearrangement joins TRBV7-9 to TRBJ2-7. The CDR3 has 13 residues. CDR1 is SEHNR, CDR2 FQNEAQ, per germline (reference sequence). CDR3 protein: CASSLSASYEQYF.

The chain uses TRBV20-1 and TRBJ2-1; as DNA is missing, the TRBD2 call by TCRdb cannot be tested. Germline V CDR1 and CDR2: DFQATT, SNEGSKA (reference sequence). This CDR3 has 13 residues. The CDR3: CSAPGGAYNEQFF.